These 13 T cell receptor beta chains were all obtained from the same sample, sequenced in a study of T cells in Graves' hyperthyroidism and ophthalmopathy. Amplification targeted TCR beta CDR3 regions from RNA transcripts. TCR CDR3 underwent first-round RT-PCR with the HTBI primer set. Via MiXCR, TCRdb re-called the multiplex PCR reads, giving one row per CDR3 protein. Of 250,000 to 300,000 distinct CDR3 sequences in the sample, roughly 14% are singletons; the top ten hold approximately 8.6%. Sequenced: blood. Every receptor here comes from a woman in her twenties or thirties with Graves' hyperthyroidism that later progressed to Graves' ophthalmopathy.

In its sample, this clonotype was seen many times. This rearrangement joins TRBV6-1 to TRBJ1-1; 9 bases are shared with TRBD1. V dropped 8 bases and J dropped 5; count of bases not matched to a gene: 6. The CDR3 contains 13 residues. The V gene's germline CDR1 is MNHNS and CDR2 SASEGT. CDR3 sequence: CASGDRESTEAFF. The CDR3 DNA reads TGTGCCAGCGGGGACAGGGAATCGACTGAAGCTTTCTTT.

This clonotype was seen many times. The V gene is TRBV2, the J gene TRBJ2-2; a possible D gene is TRBD1 (5 bases). The germline CDR1 and CDR2 sequences are SNHLY and FYNNEI. V was clipped by 4 bases and J by 0 bases, with 9 bases between them. The CDR3 contains 15 residues. The CDR3 loop is CASSGQFANTGELFF. Written as DNA, the CDR3 is TGTGCCAGCAGTGGACAGTTCGCGAACACCGGGGAGCTGTTTTTT.

A note on this clonotype: With a much larger clone just one base away, this may be a read error. The chain employs TRBV19 and TRBJ1-5; tentative D call: TRBD1 (5 bases). V lost 6 bases to trimming and J lost 3 bases, with 12 bases between them. CDR1 is LNHDA, CDR2 SQIVND, per germline (reference sequence). CDR3 length: 14 amino acids. In DNA form, the CDR3 reads TGTGCCAGTAGGGACACGGCTAACAATCAGCCCCAGCATTTT. Its protein is CASRDTANNQPQHF.

The rearrangement uses TRBV4-3 and TRBJ2-2, with D unclear. V was shortened by 0 bases and J by 2 bases, with 4 bases between the two germline ends. CDR1 and CDR2 (germline): LGHNA, YSLEER. This CDR3 comprises 14 residues. The CDR3 loop reads CASSQDLNTGELFF. CDR3 sequence (DNA): TGCGCCAGCAGCCAAGACTTAAACACCGGGGAGCTGTTTTTT.

This clonotype was recorded many times. The chain carries TRBV3-1 and TRBJ2-5; tentatively, D is TRBD1 (6 bases). The length of the CDR3 is 15 residues. V was clipped by 0 bases and J by 5 bases, with 13 bases between them. The germline V gene encodes CDR1 LGHDT and CDR2 YNNKEL (reference sequence). The CDR3 DNA reads TGTGCCAGCAGCCAAGAACCAGCTAGGGGGGAGACCCAGTACTTC. Translation gives CASSQEPARGETQYF.

This clonotype was counted between two and nine times. The V gene is TRBV7-3, the J gene TRBJ2-1; D might be TRBD1 (6 bases). Germline CDR1 is SGHTA and CDR2 is FQGTGA. V lost 0 bases to trimming and J lost 2 bases, with 11 bases between them. The CDR3 sequence is 16 residues long. The CDR3 sequence: CASSLTGGLAYNEQFF. The CDR3 region has the DNA TGTGCCAGCAGCTTAACTGGGGGCCTCGCCTACAATGAGCAGTTCTTC. Supplemented by reference TRBV7-3 and TRBJ2-1, the full variable domain reads GAGVSQTPSNKVTEKGKYVELRCDPISGHTALYWYRQSLGQGPEFLIYFQGTGAADDSGLPNDRFFAVRPEGSVSTLKIQRTERGDSAVYLCASSLTGGLAYNEQFFGPGTRLTVL.

This clonotype has more than one count but fewer than ten. The CDR3 is CATSDGETGELFF. As DNA, the CDR3 is TGTGCCACCAGTGATGGGGAAACCGGGGAGCTGTTTTTT. V is TRBV24-1 and J is TRBJ2-2; D not certain. CDR1 KGHDR and CDR2 SFDVKD come from the germline V gene. This CDR3 contains 13 residues. V was shortened by 3 bases and J by 5 bases, with 6 bases between the two germline ends.

This clonotype was observed many times. The V gene is TRBV4-1, the J gene TRBJ2-5, with TRBD2 matching 10 bases. Germline loops: CDR1 MGHRA, CDR2 YSYEKL. The CDR3 length is 16 residues. V trimming: 0 bases; J trimming: 4 bases; junction bases outside the gene matches: 5. The CDR3 DNA follows: TGCGCCAGCAGCCAAGATCCTAGCGGGAGCAGAGAGACCCAGTACTTC. This encodes CASSQDPSGSRETQYF.

In this sample, this clonotype turned up many times. The chain joins TRBV6-6 to TRBJ1-4; D is uncertain. V was shortened by 0 bases and J by 3 bases, with 8 bases between the two germline ends. CDR3 length equals 15 residues. Germline CDR1 and CDR2: MNHNY and SVGAGI (reference sequence). CDR3 sequence reads: CASSYSERANEKLFF. The CDR3 DNA follows: TGTGCCAGCAGTTACTCGGAAAGGGCTAATGAAAAACTGTTTTTT.

The sample holds many counts of this clonotype. The chain uses TRBV19 and TRBJ2-1; 7 nucleotides align to TRBD1. The junction had 9 bases not matched to a gene; V was cut back by 0 bases and J by 4 bases. CDR1 is LNHDA, CDR2 SQIVND, per germline (reference sequence). The CDR3 sequence is 17 residues long. This chain's CDR3 is CASSIDLEGQPYNEQFF. The CDR3 bases are TGTGCCAGTAGTATAGATCTTGAGGGACAGCCGTACAATGAGCAGTTCTTC. Complete variable domain (other parts from reference TRBV19 and TRBJ2-1): DGGITQSPKYLFRKEGQNVTLSCEQNLNHDAMYWYRQDPGQGLRLIYYSQIVNDFQKGDIAEGYSVSREKKESFPLTVTSAQKNPTAFYLCASSIDLEGQPYNEQFFGPGTRLTVL.

As to this clonotype: This may be a read error: a much more frequent sequence differs by one nucleotide. V and J are TRBV12-3 or TRBV12-4 and TRBJ2-4, with D uncertain. The germline V and J ends were trimmed by 10 bases and 0 bases, with 19 bases remaining between them. The CDR3 covers 16 residues. As DNA, the CDR3 is TGTGCCACCTCTAAAACAAGTCTTCTAGCCAAAAACATTCAGTACTTC. Translated, it gives CATSKTSLLAKNIQYF.

This clonotype was recorded at least ten times. The chain combines TRBV7-8 with TRBJ1-1; maybe TRBD1 (6 bases). The V gene lost 4 bases and the J gene lost 0 bases, with 12 bases spanning the gap. Germline-derived CDR1 and CDR2 are SGHVS and FQNEAQ. The CDR3 is made up of 15 amino acids. The CDR3, as DNA: TGTGCCAGCAGCTCCCTGGGACACCTGAACACTGAAGCTTTCTTT. The encoded protein is CASSSLGHLNTEAFF.

The table lists this clonotype with many counts. The chain employs TRBV7-8 and TRBJ2-1, with D possibly TRBD1 on 7 matching bases. Per the germline V gene, CDR1 is SGHVS and CDR2 is FQNEAQ. This CDR3 spans 15 amino acids. Trimming pared 1 base from V and 2 bases from J, leaving 9 bases between. The CDR3 DNA reads as TGTGCCAGCAGCTTAGGCAGGGGGGCCTACAATGAGCAGTTCTTC. Residues: CASSLGRGAYNEQFF.